The TCR beta chain under discussion was sequenced for a study of Graves' ophthalmopathy and Graves' hyperthyroidism. Study-wide results and caveats: With about 71% sensitivity and roughly 72% specificity, the model predicted ophthalmopathy progression.

As the template, RNA transcripts were used to amplify TCR beta CDR3 regions. Second-round multiplex PCR came after first-round RT-PCR with HTBI primers. TCRdb fed the multiplex PCR reads into MiXCR, producing one record per CDR3 protein. This table has roughly 610,000 distinct CDR3 sequences, about 20% appearing once. At least ten counts were recorded for this clonotype. Its antigen remains unknown. Its ends do not fully match the called genes, so a read error is possible. Germline CDR1 MNHEY, CDR2 SVGEGT. The CDR3 loop spans 16 amino acids. The receptor's source is a woman between 18 and 29 years old with stable Graves' hyperthyroidism. Some clones in this sample may be carry-over from other donors' samples. Input material: peripheral blood. The chain recombines TRBV6-2 or TRBV6-3 with TRBJ1-1, with D uncertain. CDR3 in amino acids: CASSYFQTWANIEAFF. In DNA form, the CDR3 reads TGTGCCAGCAGTTACTTCCAGACATGGGCGAACATTGAAGCTTTCTTT.